Following are 21 T cell receptor beta chains from one sample sequenced in a study of cytomegalovirus exposure and HLA in healthy donors. It was with 60 Vbeta and 13 Jbeta primers that the PCR ran. Generated by immunoSEQ multiplex PCR, the TCRdb table keeps only in-frame clones and is missing some. Of approximately 120,000 clones listed, 74% are singletons. The specimen sequenced was PBMCs. Every receptor here comes from a woman in her 50s in good health and CMV-seropositive.

This rearrangement joins TRBV9 to TRBJ1-3, with D possibly TRBD1 on 5 matching bases. The CDR3 contains 16 residues. Germline-derived CDR1 and CDR2 are SGDLS and YYNGEE. Trimming stripped 0 bases from V and 3 bases from J, with 13 bases between. CDR3 in amino acids: CASSVVGGSLGNTIYF. Here the CDR3 DNA reads TGTGCCAGCAGCGTAGTGGGGGGAAGCCTTGGAAACACCATATATTTT.

The CDR3 protein is CASSLYLVGEQFF. CDR3 DNA sequence: TGTGCCAGCAGCTTATATCTAGTCGGTGAGCAGTTCTTC. V usage is TRBV7-2 and J usage is TRBJ2-1; D gene unclear. This CDR3 contains 13 residues. Germline CDR1 reads SGHTA; CDR2 reads FQGNSA. V was trimmed by 2 bases and J by 9 bases, leaving 11 bases between them. Using reference TRBV7-2 and TRBJ2-1 for the parts outside the CDR3, the full variable domain is GAGVSQSPSNKVTEKGKDVELRCDPISGHTALYWYRQSLGQGLEFLIYFQGNSAPDKSGLPSDRFSAERTGGSVSTLTIQRTQQEDSAVYLCASSLYLVGEQFFGPGTRLTVL.

The rearrangement links TRBV27 to TRBJ1-5; weak D call: TRBD1 (6 bases). The CDR3 covers 15 residues. With 5 bases removed from V and 7 bases from J, the gap between germline ends came to 18 bases. Germline assignment: CDR1 MNHEY and CDR2 SMNVEV (reference sequence). The CDR3 reads CASSDMGAGAQPQHF. CDR3 nucleotides: TGTGCCAGCAGTGATATGGGGGCAGGCGCCCAGCCCCAGCATTTT.

V gene TRBV10-3 combines with J gene TRBJ1-1; D is possibly TRBD1 (6 bases). CDR1 is ENHRY, CDR2 SYGVKD, per germline. V was shortened by 2 bases and J by 1 base, with 11 bases between the two germline ends. The CDR3 loop spans 15 amino acids. CDR3 nucleotides: TGTGCCATCAGTGAGAACCCGACAGGGAACACTGAAGCTTTCTTT. It codes for CAISENPTGNTEAFF.

The rearrangement links TRBV7-9 to TRBJ2-2; a possible D gene is TRBD1 (5 bases). The germline V gene has CDR1 SEHNR and CDR2 FQNEAQ (reference sequence). V lost 5 bases, J lost 2 bases, and 15 bases lay in between. CDR3 length: 16 amino acids. This chain's CDR3 is CASSLTPGQNTGELFF. The CDR3 nucleotides read TGTGCCAGCAGCCTTACGCCAGGACAAAACACCGGGGAGCTGTTTTTT.

The V gene is TRBV7-2, the J gene TRBJ2-7; 7 nucleotides align to TRBD2. Germline CDR1 is SGHTA and CDR2 is FQGNSA. After removal of 5 bases from V and 3 bases from J, the junction contained 10 bases not matched to a gene. This CDR3 has 15 residues. CDR3 sequence: CASSLWRGSNYEQYF. The CDR3 coding sequence is TGTGCCAGCAGCCTCTGGCGGGGGTCAAACTACGAGCAGTACTTC.

The rearrangement joins TRBV5-1 to TRBJ2-6; TRBD1 is a possible D gene (6 bases). V was trimmed by 7 bases and J by 0 bases, leaving 14 bases between them. The CDR3 length is 16 residues. Germline values: CDR1 SGHRS, CDR2 YFSETQ. CDR3 sequence reads: CASRQEFPSGANVLTF. CDR3 sequence (DNA): TGCGCCAGCCGACAGGAGTTCCCCTCTGGGGCCAACGTCCTGACTTTC. Supplemented by reference TRBV5-1 and TRBJ2-6, the full variable domain reads KAGVTQTPRYLIKTRGQQVTLSCSPISGHRSVSWYQQTPGQGLQFLFEYFSETQRNKGNFPGRFSGRQFSNSRSEMNVSTLELGDSALYLCASRQEFPSGANVLTFGAGSRLTVL.

The genes are TRBV7-3 and TRBJ1-6; D unclear. The V gene lost 2 bases and the J gene lost 10 bases, with 18 bases spanning the gap. The CDR3 runs 16 residues. Per the germline V gene, CDR1 is SGHTA and CDR2 is FQGTGA. The CDR3 DNA is TGTGCCAGCAGCTTAGGAGGGCGGAGAGGTTCCTCACCCCTCCACTTT. Residues: CASSLGGRRGSSPLHF.

CDR3 coding DNA: TGTGCCACCAGCAGAGATTGGGGGGGGGCTCCAGATACGCAGTATTTT. Residues: CATSRDWGGAPDTQYF. The genes are TRBV15 and TRBJ2-3; D is possibly TRBD2 (7 bases). V gave up 0 bases and J gave up 4 bases, with 14 bases separating them. Germline loops: CDR1 LNHNV, CDR2 YYDKDF (reference sequence). This CDR3 contains 16 residues.

V gene TRBV5-5 combines with J gene TRBJ2-1; 10 bases fit TRBD1. CDR3 size: 15 residues. Germline CDR1 reads SGHKS; CDR2 reads YYEKEE (reference sequence). Unmatched junction bases numbered 14, after V lost 6 bases and J lost 11 bases. The CDR3 DNA reads as TGTGCCAGCACCCTGGGGTGGGACAGGGGCTCAAAGCAGTTCTTC. Amino acid sequence: CASTLGWDRGSKQFF.

This clone showed up just a few times. The chain uses TRBV7-8 and TRBJ2-7; 9 bases map to TRBD1. Germline CDR1 reads SGHVS; CDR2 reads FQNEAQ. The CDR3 is 17 amino acids. V gave up 3 bases and J gave up 5 bases; unmatched junction bases: 14. The CDR3 sequence is CASSFNEGDRAFDEQYF. The CDR3 nucleotides are TGTGCCAGCAGCTTTAACGAAGGGGACAGGGCTTTCGACGAGCAGTACTTC.

The chain couples TRBV9 to TRBJ2-3, with 10 nucleotides matching TRBD1. The CDR3 is made up of 14 amino acids. The germline V gene has CDR1 SGDLS and CDR2 YYNGEE. Trimming took 7 bases from V and 3 from J; bases not matched to a gene: 5. The CDR3 here is CASGDRGHTDTQYF. CDR3 coding DNA: TGTGCCAGCGGCGACAGGGGGCATACAGATACGCAGTATTTT.

V usage is TRBV5-1 and J usage is TRBJ2-7; possibly TRBD1 for D (6 bases). The CDR3 runs to 14 residues. Between the trimmed V and J ends, which lost 5 bases and 5 bases, there was a span of 17 bases. Germline CDR1 is SGHRS and CDR2 is YFSETQ. The CDR3 DNA reads as TGCGCCAGCAGGTCGTTAACAGGGAACCACGAGCAGTACTTC. Translating it yields CASRSLTGNHEQYF.

This chain connects TRBV9 to TRBJ1-2; no definite D call. Trimming pared 5 bases from V and 6 bases from J, leaving 14 bases between. Germline V gene lookup returns CDR1 SGDLS and CDR2 YYNGEE. The CDR3 length is 13 residues. For the CDR3, the DNA is TGTGCCAGCAGGGGTAGCTATCGGGATGGCTACACCTTC. Translation gives CASRGSYRDGYTF.

The chain has TRBV9 and TRBJ2-3, with TRBD2 matching 13 bases. Looked up from germline, CDR1 is SGDLS and CDR2 is YYNGEE. The V segment lost 3 bases and the J segment 0 bases; nucleotides outside the gene matches: 7. The CDR3 has 18 residues. The CDR3 spells CASSDGTSGVTSTDTQYF. The CDR3 region has the DNA TGTGCCAGCAGCGATGGGACTAGCGGGGTTACTAGCACAGATACGCAGTATTTT.

The chain has TRBV5-8 and TRBJ1-3; a possible D gene is TRBD1 (5 bases). Deletions cut 0 bases from V and 2 bases from J, with 12 bases between. Germline CDR1 and CDR2: SGHTS and YDEGEE. The CDR3 contains 16 residues. Here the CDR3 reads CASSLDGGFPGNTIYF. In DNA form, the CDR3 reads TGTGCCAGCAGCTTGGACGGGGGGTTTCCTGGAAACACCATATATTTT.

The chain is built from TRBV5-1 and TRBJ1-4; tentatively, D is TRBD1 (6 bases). The V end was cut by 4 bases, the J end by 6 bases, with 19 bases between. Germline V gives CDR1 SGHRS, CDR2 YFSETQ. CDR3 length equals 16 residues. The CDR3 sequence: CASSPSGDDEYEKLFF. The CDR3 bases are TGCGCCAGCAGCCCTTCAGGGGACGATGAATATGAAAAACTGTTTTTT.

The chain joins TRBV29-1 to TRBJ2-1; 7 bases are shared with TRBD2. Germline loops: CDR1 SQVTM, CDR2 ANQGSEA. V lost 4 bases and J lost 7; bases outside the gene matches: 10. The CDR3 is 14 amino acids. CDR3 loop: CSVALRGDSNEQFF. For the CDR3, the DNA is TGCAGCGTTGCCCTCCGGGGGGATTCGAATGAGCAGTTCTTC.

The chain employs TRBV27 and TRBJ2-3; D perhaps matches TRBD2 (5 bases). CDR3 length: 14 amino acids. Trimming removed 4 bases from V and 4 bases from J, with 12 bases in between. Germline loops: CDR1 MNHEY, CDR2 SMNVEV (reference sequence). CDR3 coding DNA: TGTGCCAGCAGTTATCGAGGGAGCCCAGATACGCAGTATTTT. Translated, it gives CASSYRGSPDTQYF.

The gene calls are TRBV2 and TRBJ1-5; 7 nucleotides match TRBD1. Germline CDR1 and CDR2: SNHLY and FYNNEI. Trimming at V came to 5 bases and at J to 3 bases, leaving 4 bases not matched to a gene. The CDR3 extends over 14 amino acids. The CDR3 spells CASSRTGSNQPQHF. CDR3 sequence (DNA): TGTGCCAGCAGTCGGACAGGCTCCAATCAGCCCCAGCATTTT.

The J gene is TRBJ1-4, the V gene TRBV28; D might be TRBD1 (6 bases). Per germline, CDR1 MDHEN and CDR2 SYDVKM. The CDR3 is 14 amino acids. Between the trimmed V and J ends, which lost 8 bases and 0 bases, there was a span of 10 bases. The CDR3 nucleotides are TGTGCCAGCGGTACAGGGTCAACTAATGAAAAACTGTTTTTT. Translation: CASGTGSTNEKLFF.